The clone carrying this T cell receptor beta chain was detected ten times or more. These data originate in a study of Graves' ophthalmopathy and Graves' hyperthyroidism. The diagnostic workup employed clinical symptoms, serum thyroxine, TRAb, thyroid ultrasound and orbital computed tomography. The authors amplified TCR beta CDR3 regions, and they did so from RNA transcripts for repertoire sequencing. First-round RT-PCR employed HTBI primers, with a second-round multiplex PCR after it. From the multiplex PCR reads, TCRdb called clonotypes with MiXCR, one entry per CDR3 protein. The sample consists of over a million distinct CDR3 sequences, less than 45% of them appearing once. The TCR sequence derives from an adult man with Graves' hyperthyroidism. Sequenced material: peripheral blood or thyroid tissue (not recorded which).

CDR3 in amino acids: CSVRDAYNQPQHF. The DNA for the CDR3 is TGCAGCGTGAGGGACGCATACAATCAGCCCCAGCATTTT. The V and J genes are TRBV29-1 and TRBJ1-5, with D possibly being TRBD1 (5 bases). The germline V gene has CDR1 SQVTM and CDR2 ANQGSEA. Trimming took 6 bases from V and 3 from J, leaving 12 bases between them. CDR3 size: 13 residues.